The sequence of this T cell receptor beta chain was determined in a study of shared clonotypes between healthy human individuals. Study results and limitations: Naive subsets usually exceeded memory subsets in estimated richness.

This CDR3 contains 17 residues. With V trimmed by 2 bases and J by 2 bases, 4 bases remained unmatched. Per the germline V gene, CDR1 is SGHTS and CDR2 is YDEGEE. Splitting of CD4+ cells produced CD45RA+ naive and CD45RA-negative memory subsets. This clone occurred once. Its antigen remains unidentified. Profiling relied on immunoSEQ multiplex PCR, and the TCRdb table lists in-frame clones only, not all of them. The table lists 2 million to 2.5 million clones, 85% to 95% of them singletons. The sample taken for sequencing was naive CD4+ T cells from PBMCs. The sample's subset: CD45RA+ positively selected. This sequence joins TRBV5-8 and TRBJ2-1, with 13 bases aligning to TRBD2. The origin of this receptor is a man aged 18 to 29 in good health. Some clones in this sample may be carry-over from other donors' samples. CDR3 residues: CASSFTGTSGTYNEQFF. The DNA for the CDR3 is TGTGCCAGCAGCTTTACTGGGACTAGCGGGACCTACAATGAGCAGTTCTTC.